This record covers a single TCR beta chain. What it binds is not known. These data come from a study of cytomegalovirus exposure and HLA in healthy donors. For the study at large: One earlier analysis, a look at approximately 190 million T cells, found 100 million to 130 million unique TCR beta sequences.

Overall study results and limits: Several of the most significant clusters appeared linked to common viral pathogens, based on a later analysis. A later analysis found TCR association rates differed by HLA locus, highest for DRB1 and lowest for HLA-C.

The PCR had 60 Vbeta and 13 Jbeta primers. TCRdb keeps only in-frame clones here, not all; method: immunoSEQ multiplex PCR. The table has over 95,000 clones, approximately 80% seen once. The sequenced material came from PBMCs. This TCR derives from a man aged 35 to 55 in good health and CMV-seropositive.

The CDR3 region has the DNA TGCGCCAGCAGCCATGGACAGGGGCCAAGGTATGAGCAGTTCTTC. Translation: CASSHGQGPRYEQFF. This chain connects TRBV4-1 to TRBJ2-1, with 9 bases aligning to TRBD1. V was clipped by 3 bases and J by 8 bases; unmatched bases: 8. The CDR3 is 15 amino acids. Looked up from germline, CDR1 is MGHRA and CDR2 is YSYEKL.